This TCR beta chain was identified in a study of OX40 agonist ivuxolimab in advanced cancers. Whole-study findings and limits: The mean number of expanded clones was higher in CD8+ T cells than in CD4+.

The investigators sampled blood at baseline, at cycle 4 day 1, and at cycle 7 day 1. Turning to this clone: Its antigen remains unknown.

Generated by immunoSEQ multiplex PCR, the TCRdb table keeps only in-frame clones and is missing some. The data contain just over 90,000 clones, under 95% of them singletons. The CDR3 length is 16 residues. Unmatched junction bases numbered 10, after V lost 6 bases and J lost 0 bases. Germline CDR1 is LNHDA and CDR2 is SQIVND (reference sequence). The material was CD4+ or CD8+ T cells sorted from blood, obtained in a trial of the OX40 agonist ivuxolimab. This sequence was found in an adult with an advanced solid tumor such as melanoma, head and neck, liver or kidney cancer. This sequence joins TRBV19 and TRBJ1-2; 7 bases match TRBD1. CDR3 region: CASSRDRPYPNYGYTF. Here the CDR3 DNA reads TGTGCCAGTAGCCGGGACAGACCTTACCCTAACTATGGCTACACCTTC.